Below, 10 T cell receptor beta chains from the same sample are listed, as sequenced in a study of OX40 agonist ivuxolimab in advanced cancers. Here immunoSEQ multiplex PCR was the method, and the copy in TCRdb shows in-frame clones only, minus some. This sample has almost 70,000 clones, with just over 90% found just once. The specimen comprised CD4+ or CD8+ T cells sorted from blood, sampled in a trial of the OX40 agonist ivuxolimab. All receptors come from an adult with an advanced solid tumor such as melanoma, head and neck, liver or kidney cancer.

This clone was counted once. The V and J genes are TRBV7-9 and TRBJ2-1, with D unresolved. The V end was cut by 6 bases, the J end by 8 bases, with 5 bases between. Germline V gene data show CDR1 as SEHNR and CDR2 as FQNEAQ (reference sequence). The CDR3 consists of 10 residues. The CDR3 DNA follows: TGTGCCAGCAGTCTCTATGAGCAGTTCTTC. Amino acid sequence: CASSLYEQFF.

The chain combines TRBV27 with TRBJ1-1, with D perhaps TRBD1 (5 bases). Germline CDR1 is MNHEY and CDR2 is SMNVEV (reference sequence). This CDR3 comprises 16 residues. V was trimmed by 2 bases and J by 1 base, leaving 14 bases between them. The CDR3 is CASSLMAGLKNTEAFF. The CDR3, as DNA: TGTGCCAGCAGTTTAATGGCAGGGCTTAAGAACACTGAAGCTTTCTTT.

The chain is built from TRBV15 and TRBJ2-5; 7 bases align to TRBD1. Germline values: CDR1 LNHNV, CDR2 YYDKDF (reference sequence). CDR3 length equals 15 residues. The J segment lost 2 bases and the V segment lost 0 bases, leaving 3 bases of the junction unmatched. For the CDR3, the DNA is TGTGCCACCAGCAGAGATAGGGGACAGCAAGAGACCCAGTACTTC. Its protein is CATSRDRGQQETQYF.

The gene calls are TRBV5-1 and TRBJ1-1; D not resolved. The CDR3 has 16 amino acids. CDR1 and CDR2 (germline): SGHRS, YFSETQ. The V end lost 0 bases, the J end lost 4 bases, and 16 bases lay between the germline ends. DNA of the CDR3: TGCGCCAGCAGCTTGGGTACCAATAAAGGAGGCACTGAAGCTTTCTTT. Protein product: CASSLGTNKGGTEAFF.

The chain has TRBV6-1 and TRBJ2-7; D possibly corresponds to TRBD1 (6 bases). V shed 6 bases and J shed 0 bases, with 9 bases lying between them. From germline, CDR1 is MNHNS and CDR2 SASEGT. The CDR3 contains 13 residues. The chain's CDR3 is CASSRTDSYEQYF. The DNA for the CDR3 is TGTGCCAGCAGCCGGACAGACTCCTACGAGCAGTACTTC.

This chain uses TRBV13 with TRBJ2-1, with 9 nucleotides matching TRBD1. CDR1 is PRHDT, CDR2 FYEKMQ, per germline (reference sequence). J was trimmed by 6 bases and V by 4 bases; bases with no gene match: 13. This CDR3 is 17 amino acids long. This CDR3 reads CASSSRNRDRVVNEQFF. The CDR3 DNA reads TGTGCCAGCAGCTCCCGCAACCGGGACAGGGTTGTCAATGAGCAGTTCTTC.

The CDR3 DNA reads as TGTGCCAGTAGACGGACTAGCGGGGCCTACAATGAGCAGTTCTTC. It translates to CASRRTSGAYNEQFF. This sequence joins TRBV19 and TRBJ2-1; 12 positions agree with TRBD2. The V segment lost 6 bases and the J segment 2 bases; nucleotides outside the gene matches: 2. The CDR3 extends over 15 amino acids. Germline V gene lookup returns CDR1 LNHDA and CDR2 SQIVND (reference sequence).

This chain joins TRBV25-1 and TRBJ1-2; 7 bases fit TRBD1. The CDR3 has 14 residues. After removal of 4 bases from V and 5 bases from J, the junction contained 7 bases not matched to a gene. The germline V gene encodes CDR1 MGHDK and CDR2 SYGVNS. In nucleotides, the CDR3 is TGTGCCAGCAGTGGGGGGGACAGATTTTATGGCTACACCTTC. Residues: CASSGGDRFYGYTF.

The chain combines TRBV15 with TRBJ2-7; the match to TRBD2 covers 8 bases. The V gene end was trimmed by 0 bases and the J gene end by 7 bases; junction bases not matched to a gene: 11. The CDR3 is 16 amino acids. CDR1 and CDR2 from the germline V gene are LNHNV and YYDKDF (reference sequence). The DNA for the CDR3 is TGTGCCACCAGCAGAGATTTCGAGCGGGAGAGATATGAGCAGTACTTC. Protein sequence: CATSRDFERERYEQYF.

This chain joins TRBV6-5 and TRBJ1-5; D gene unclear. Germline-derived CDR1 and CDR2 are MNHEY and SVGAGI. Trimming took 5 bases from V and 0 from J, leaving 11 bases between them. The CDR3 spans 15 residues. Written as DNA, the CDR3 is TGTGCCAGCAGTCTTACGTTGCCTAGCAATCAGCCCCAGCATTTT. Amino acids: CASSLTLPSNQPQHF.